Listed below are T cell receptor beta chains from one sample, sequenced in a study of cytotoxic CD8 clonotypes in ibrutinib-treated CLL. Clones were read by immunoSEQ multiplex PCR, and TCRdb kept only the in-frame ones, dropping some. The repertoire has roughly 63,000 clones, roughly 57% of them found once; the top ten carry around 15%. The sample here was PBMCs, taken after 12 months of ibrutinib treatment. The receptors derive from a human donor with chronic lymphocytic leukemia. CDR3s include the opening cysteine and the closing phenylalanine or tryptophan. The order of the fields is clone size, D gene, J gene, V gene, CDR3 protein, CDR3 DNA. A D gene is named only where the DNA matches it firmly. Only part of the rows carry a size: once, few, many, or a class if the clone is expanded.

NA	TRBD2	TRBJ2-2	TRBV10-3	CATTVEGLAASNTGELFF	TGTGCCACCACCGTGGAGGGACTAGCGGCCTCGAACACCGGGGAGCTGTTTTTT
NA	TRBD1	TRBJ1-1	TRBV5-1	CASSISGTGLSNTEAFF	TGCGCCAGCAGCATATCCGGGACAGGGTTATCGAACACTGAAGCTTTCTTT
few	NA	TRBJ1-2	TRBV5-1	CASGRGGTEGYTF	TGCGCCAGCGGTCGAGGAGGTACAGAAGGCTACACCTTC
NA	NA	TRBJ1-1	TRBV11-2	CASSSLRSGAFF	TGTGCCAGCAGCTCCCTCCGTAGCGGGGCTTTCTTT
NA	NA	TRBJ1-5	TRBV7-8	CASSSGPRVFQPQHF	TGTGCCAGCAGTTCCGGGCCCCGGGTGTTTCAGCCCCAGCATTTT
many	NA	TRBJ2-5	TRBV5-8	CASKGTQYF	TGTGCCAGCAAGGGGACCCAGTACTTC
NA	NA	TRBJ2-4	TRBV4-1	CASSQGLGRGGIQYF	TGCGCCAGCAGCCAAGGTTTAGGTAGGGGAGGCATTCAGTACTTC
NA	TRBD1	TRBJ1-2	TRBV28	CASRGAGQNYGYTF	TGTGCCAGCAGGGGCGCGGGACAGAACTATGGCTACACCTTC
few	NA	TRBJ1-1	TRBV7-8	CASSLAWQTTEAFF	TGTGCCAGCAGCTTAGCATGGCAGACCACTGAAGCTTTCTTT
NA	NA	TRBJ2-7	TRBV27	CASSTLRSRVVGEQYF	TGTGCCAGCAGTACACTAAGATCACGGGTTGTCGGCGAGCAGTACTTC
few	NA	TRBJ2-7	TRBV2	CASRVCRQGGCEQYF	TGTGCCAGCAGGGTCTGCCGGCAGGGAGGATGCGAGCAGTACTTC
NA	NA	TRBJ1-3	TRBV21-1	CASSVQESSGNTIYF	TGTGCCAGCAGCGTACAGGAGAGCTCTGGAAACACCATATATTTT
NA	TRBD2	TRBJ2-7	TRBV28	CASSPLGSGKNEQYF	TGTGCCAGCAGCCCCCTGGGGAGCGGGAAAAACGAGCAGTACTTC
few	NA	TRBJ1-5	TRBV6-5	CASSEGGYQPQHF	TGTGCCAGCAGTGAGGGGGGTTATCAGCCCCAGCATTTT
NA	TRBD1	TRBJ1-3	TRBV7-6	CASSQDRNSGNTIYF	TGTGCCAGCAGCCAGGACAGGAACTCTGGAAACACCATATATTTT
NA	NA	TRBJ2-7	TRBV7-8	CASSQMGPSYEQYF	TGTGCCAGCAGCCAAATGGGACCTTCCTACGAGCAGTACTTC
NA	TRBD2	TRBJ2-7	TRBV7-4	CASSSQTGLAGYLPCEQYF	TGTGCCAGCAGCTCCCAAACCGGACTAGCGGGATACCTTCCGTGCGAGCAGTACTTC
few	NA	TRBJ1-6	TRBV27	CASSFTNSPLHF	TGTGCCAGCAGTTTTACCAATTCACCCCTCCACTTT
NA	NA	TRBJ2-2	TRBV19	CASTIRGSQYTGELFF	TGTGCCAGTACCATCAGGGGCAGCCAGTACACCGGGGAGCTGTTTTTT
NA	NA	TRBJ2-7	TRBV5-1	CASSLVDGKFNEQYF	TGCGCCAGCAGCTTGGTTGATGGGAAATTCAACGAGCAGTACTTC
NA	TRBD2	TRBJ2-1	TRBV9	CASSSGTSGNNEQFF	TGTGCCAGCAGCTCGGGGACTAGCGGGAACAATGAGCAGTTCTTC
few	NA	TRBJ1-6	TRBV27	CASSLNSYNSPLHF	TGTGCCAGCAGTCTCAACTCCTATAATTCACCCCTCCACTTT
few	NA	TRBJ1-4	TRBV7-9	CAITGNEKLFF	TGTGCCATTACTGGGAATGAAAAACTGTTTTTT
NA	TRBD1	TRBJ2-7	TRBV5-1	CASRQGKTYEQYF	TGCGCCAGTAGACAGGGGAAGACCTACGAGCAGTACTTC
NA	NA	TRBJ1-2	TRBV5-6	CASSLGSRDEAGYTF	TGTGCCAGCAGCTTGGGGTCCAGGGACGAAGCCGGCTACACCTTC
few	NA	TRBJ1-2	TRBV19	CASSTRGVGGGYTF	TGTGCCAGTAGTACCCGGGGAGTCGGCGGCGGCTACACCTTC
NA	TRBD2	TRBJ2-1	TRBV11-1	CASSSRLAGYNEQFF	TGTGCCAGCAGCTCGCGACTAGCGGGGTACAATGAGCAGTTCTTC
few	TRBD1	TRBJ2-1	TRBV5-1	CASSTGQGSYNEQFF	TGCGCCAGCAGCACCGGACAGGGTTCCTACAATGAGCAGTTCTTC
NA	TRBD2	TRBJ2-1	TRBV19	CASSVMTSGRGRYSYNEQFF	TGTGCCAGTAGTGTAATGACTAGCGGGAGGGGTAGGTACTCCTACAATGAGCAGTTCTTC
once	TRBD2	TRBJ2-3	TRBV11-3	CASSPRGAGSTDTQYF	TGTGCCAGCAGCCCCCGTGGAGCGGGAAGCACAGATACGCAGTATTTT
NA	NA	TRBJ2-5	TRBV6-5	CASSPQGARAETQYF	TGTGCCAGCAGTCCGCAGGGCGCGCGGGCGGAGACCCAGTACTTC
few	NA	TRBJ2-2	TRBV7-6	CASSEDGNTGELFF	TGTGCCAGCAGCGAAGACGGGAACACCGGGGAGCTGTTTTTT
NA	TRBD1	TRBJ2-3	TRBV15	CATSREQGLTDTQYF	TGTGCCACCAGCAGGGAACAGGGGCTCACAGATACGCAGTATTTT
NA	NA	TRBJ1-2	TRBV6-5	CASSYEDTDYGYTF	TGTGCCAGCAGTTACGAGGACACTGACTATGGCTACACCTTC
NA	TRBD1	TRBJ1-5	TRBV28	CASSSGTAIIQHF	TGTGCCAGCAGTTCCGGGACAGCAATTATCCAGCATTTT
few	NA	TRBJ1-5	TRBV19	CASRGGRAPQHF	TGTGCCAGTAGAGGGGGGCGAGCCCCCCAGCATTTT
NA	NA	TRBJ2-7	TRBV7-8	CASSLAHYEQYF	TGTGCCAGCAGCTTAGCACACTACGAGCAGTACTTC
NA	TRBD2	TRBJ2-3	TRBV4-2	CASSQGAGLAFTDTQYF	TGTGCCAGCAGCCAAGGCGCGGGACTAGCGTTCACAGATACGCAGTATTTT
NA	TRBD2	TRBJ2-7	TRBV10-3	CAISGGRTSGIVEQYF	TGTGCCATCAGTGGAGGCCGGACTAGCGGGATTGTCGAGCAGTACTTC